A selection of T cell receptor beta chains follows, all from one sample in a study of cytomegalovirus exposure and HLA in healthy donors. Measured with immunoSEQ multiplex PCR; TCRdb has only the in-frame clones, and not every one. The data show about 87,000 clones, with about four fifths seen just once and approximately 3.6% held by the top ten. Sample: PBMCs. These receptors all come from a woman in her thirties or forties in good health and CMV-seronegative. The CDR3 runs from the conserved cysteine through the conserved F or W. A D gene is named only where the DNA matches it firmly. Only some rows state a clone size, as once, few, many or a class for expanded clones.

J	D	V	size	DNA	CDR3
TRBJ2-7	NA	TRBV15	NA	TGTGCCACCAGCAGAGATCACAGTACCTACGAGCAGTACTTC	CATSRDHSTYEQYF
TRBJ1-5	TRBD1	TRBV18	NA	TGTGCCAGCTCACCAACCCGACAGGGGGCTCAGCCCCAGCATTTT	CASSPTRQGAQPQHF
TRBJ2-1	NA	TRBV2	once	TGTGCCAGCAGCCTTACTGAGTACAATGAGCAGTTCTTC	CASSLTEYNEQFF
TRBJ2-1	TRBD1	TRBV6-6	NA	TGTGCCAGCAGCCCCTCGACAGGGTTATACAATGAGCAGTTCTTC	CASSPSTGLYNEQFF
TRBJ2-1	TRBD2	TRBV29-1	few	TGCAGCGTCAAAGTAGGGGCGGGGGTCAATGAGCAGTTCTTC	CSVKVGAGVNEQFF
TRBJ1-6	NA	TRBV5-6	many	TGTGCCAGCAGCTTGGTGGCAGGGGCTTCACCCCTCCACTTT	CASSLVAGASPLHF
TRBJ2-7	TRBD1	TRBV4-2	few	TGTGCCAGCAGCCAAGAAAGATCGGACAGGCCCTACGAGCAGTACTTC	CASSQERSDRPYEQYF
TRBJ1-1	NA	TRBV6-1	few	TGTGCCAGCAGTGCCCGGGTTTTCACTTCTGAAGCTTTCTTT	CASSARVFTSEAFF
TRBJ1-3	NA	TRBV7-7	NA	TGTGCCAGCAGCACAGACAGTTATGGAAACACCATATATTTT	CASSTDSYGNTIYF
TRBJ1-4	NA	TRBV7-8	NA	TGTGCCAGCAGCTTCTCACAGATGTTTAATGAAAAACTGTTTTTT	CASSFSQMFNEKLFF
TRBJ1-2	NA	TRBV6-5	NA	TGTGCCAGCAGTTACCGGGGCAGGGGTTATGGCTACACCTTC	CASSYRGRGYGYTF
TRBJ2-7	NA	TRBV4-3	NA	TGCGCCAGCAGCCAATATACAAACTACGAGCAGTACTTC	CASSQYTNYEQYF
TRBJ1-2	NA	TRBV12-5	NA	TGTGCTAGTGGTTTGGTAGAGGGTGCATATGGCTACCCCTTC	CASGLVEGAYGYPF
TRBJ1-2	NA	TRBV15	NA	TGTGCCACCAGCAGAGATGCAACAGAAGTCTATGGCTACACCTTC	CATSRDATEVYGYTF
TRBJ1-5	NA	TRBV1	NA	TGCACCAGCAGCCAAGTCTCCCTCTGGAGGCTGGATCAGCCCCAGCATTTT	CTSSQVSLWRLDQPQHF
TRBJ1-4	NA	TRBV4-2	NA	TGTGCCAGCAGCCAAGAATCTAACAGGGCCAATGGCCTGGCTAATGAAAAACTGTTTTTT	CASSQESNRANGLANEKLFF
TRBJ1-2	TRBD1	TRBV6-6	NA	TGTGCCAGCAGTAGGACAGGGATGGACTATGGCTACACCTTC	CASSRTGMDYGYTF
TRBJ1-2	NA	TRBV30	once	TGTGCCTGGAGTGTACGCATCCTCCTTCAAGGAGGCGGCTATGGCTACACCTTC	CAWSVRILLQGGGYGYTF
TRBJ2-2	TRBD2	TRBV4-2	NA	TGTGCCAGCAGCCAGGGACTAGAATTTAACACCGGGGAGCTGTTTTTT	CASSQGLEFNTGELFF
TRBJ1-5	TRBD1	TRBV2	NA	TGTGCCAGCAGTCCGACGTCCAGGGGGCAGGGGTTGAGGCCCCAGCATTTT	CASSPTSRGQGLRPQHF
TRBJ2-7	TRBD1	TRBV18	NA	TGTGCCAGCTCACCAACCGGGACAGGGCCGTGGGAGCAGTACTTC	CASSPTGTGPWEQYF
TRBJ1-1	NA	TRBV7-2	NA	TGTGCCAGCAGCTTAACTGCCGGGAACACTGAAGCTTTCTTT	CASSLTAGNTEAFF
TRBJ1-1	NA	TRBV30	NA	TGTGCCTGGAGGGTGGGGGGTGAAGCTTTCTTT	CAWRVGGEAFF
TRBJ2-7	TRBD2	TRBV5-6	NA	TGTGCCAGCAGCGGGAGTCCCGGGACTAGCGGGGGGCTGTCCTACGAGCAGTACTTC	CASSGSPGTSGGLSYEQYF
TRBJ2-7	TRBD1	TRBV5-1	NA	TGCGCCAGCAGCCCGGACGGACAGGGGAGGTCCTACGAGCAGTACTTC	CASSPDGQGRSYEQYF
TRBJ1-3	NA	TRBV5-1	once	TGCGCCAGCAGCCCGCAGGGTAGGAGCTCTGGAAACACCATATATTTT	CASSPQGRSSGNTIYF
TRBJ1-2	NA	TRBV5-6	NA	TGTGCCAGCAGCTTCCAGAGCAGCGTCTTCTATGGCTACACCTTC	CASSFQSSVFYGYTF
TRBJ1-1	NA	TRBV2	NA	TGTGCCAGCAGCGGGGGGTTCACTGAAGCTTTCTTT	CASSGGFTEAFF
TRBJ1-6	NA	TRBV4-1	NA	TGCGCCAGCAGCCAAATCGGCCCTTCTAGTTCACCCCTCCACTTT	CASSQIGPSSSPLHF